The present T cell receptor (beta chain) was sequenced within a study of OX40 agonist ivuxolimab in advanced cancers. Produced via immunoSEQ multiplex PCR; TCRdb's table is partial and in-frame only. The data contain 35,000 to 40,000 clones, approximately 90% of them seen just once; the ten biggest clones take up 2.4%. V gave up 4 bases and J gave up 2 bases; unmatched junction bases: 3. Germline V gene lookup returns CDR1 GTSNPN and CDR2 SVGIG (reference sequence). CDR3 size: 13 residues. This TCR came from an adult with an advanced solid tumor such as melanoma, head and neck, liver or kidney cancer. This chain joins TRBV30 and TRBJ2-7, with 9 nucleotides matching TRBD1. Sequenced material: CD4+ or CD8+ T cells sorted from blood, taken in a trial of the OX40 agonist ivuxolimab. The CDR3 is CAWTGQGTYEQYF. CDR3 sequence (DNA): TGTGCCTGGACGGGACAGGGAACCTACGAGCAGTACTTC.